This T cell receptor (beta chain) was sequenced in a study of cytomegalovirus exposure and HLA in healthy donors (TCRdb year 2017). Notes on the research overall: According to an earlier analysis of 587 of the donors, some 180 million T cells yielded roughly 110 million unique TCR beta sequences and approximately 300 Gb of sequence data. About 280 gigabases of sequencing data and tens of millions of unique TCR sequences were included in an early release covering about 700 HLA-typed donors. Of the 350 to 450 genotyped donors, 75% to 85% were placed in the genetic ancestry cluster associated with self-reported Caucasian donors. The aim of the study was to test whether cataloging public T cell receptors could identify signatures of past pathogen exposure. The study profiled the T cell repertoires of 500 to 800 subjects by immunosequencing and related them to cytomegalovirus serostatus. Besides the first cohort of 666 subjects, a separate validation cohort made up of around 120 different subjects was used. To predict cytomegalovirus infection status, the study combined high-throughput TCR immunosequencing, statistical association of individual TCRs with disease status, and machine learning. To study patterns of TCR occurrence, a later analysis re-analyzed previously published TCR beta repertoires from hundreds of donors and added high-resolution HLA genotyping. In the later analysis, no new phenotypic data were used to find candidate immune exposures; instead, reliance was placed on TCR beta sequences and their occurrence across donors. An earlier analysis of some 600 of the donors applied high-throughput TCR beta sequencing to assess whether each TCR beta V gene segment acted as functional or pseudogenic. Donor age, sex, ethnicity and CMV serostatus were collected together with the repertoire data. A later genetic analysis took genome-wide SNP genotypes for about 55% of the 666 donors and used that subset as a discovery cohort. Every repertoire in the discovery cohort had been generated on one and the same sequencing platform. Both class I and class II loci were covered by HLA typing, at four-digit resolution. Typing coverage varied by locus: 629-630 donors for A, B, C, DRB1 and DQB1; more than 500 for DQA1; more than 600 for DPA1; 450 to 480 for DPB1. Because of strong linkage in the cohort, 4 to 6 DR-DQ haplotypes were treated as single units for association and clustering. On average, roughly 200,000 unique TCR beta nucleotide sequences were sequenced per donor among 300 to 500 genotyped donors of the cohort, with roughly a sixth of those sequences being non-productive. Summary of the overall study and its limitations: Strong co-occurrence of HLA alleles, especially DR and DQ, made assigning TCR associations to individual alleles difficult. The authors suggested that the approach could potentially be extended to other disease states and immunological phenotypes. In a later genetic analysis, fewer N-insertions in productive TCRs were reported among donors in an Asian-associated ancestry cluster than the 666-donor mean. In a later analysis, the rate of TCR association differed among HLA loci, with DRB1 alleles having the most associated TCRs and HLA-C alleles having the fewest. Because HLA typing was unavailable for some donors at each locus, only the typed subset was used in association tests. In a later analysis, several top co-occurrence clusters were reported to appear linked to parvovirus B19, influenza, CMV and Epstein-Barr virus. Approximately 18 rarely observed V segments, including chromosome 9 orphons, were excluded from the earlier analysis of a few hundred of the donors because counts were too low. Some IMGT-functional V segments, including TRBV6-2 and TRBV6-3, could not be distinguished by the 87-base-pair reads and were therefore excluded. Across donors, most TCR sequences were observed very rarely, whereas some public TCRs were present in many individuals. Sequencing depth was assumed to be roughly uniform across donors in the presence/absence analyses, though that assumption may not hold. According to a later analysis, most CMV-associated TCR beta chains appeared to be HLA-restricted, and the HLA associations seemed to be driven largely by CMV exposure. A few of the identified cytomegalovirus-associated TCR beta chains were confirmed in vitro to be specific for cytomegalovirus antigens. V-gene and J-gene trimming of TCR beta chains was associated with a missense DCLRE1C variant in a later genetic analysis, and the association was replicated in an independent cohort. An earlier analysis of approximately 600 of the donors showed that most TCR beta V segments appeared in productive rearrangements either about 87% or about 30% of the time, which broadly matched IMGT annotations. In this cohort, only TCR beta chains were sequenced, and detectable features were limited by the absence of alpha or paired-chain data. A cluster of highly shared sequence variants was judged likely to be a technical artifact of the sequencing pipeline. Linkage disequilibrium might explain the correlated functional status among segregating V segments, but an unknown experimental factor could not be excluded. In a later analysis, HLA-associated TCR beta chains showed more clonal expansion and lower generation probabilities than non-associated chains that were equally common. Specific HLA alleles were associated with 15,000 to 20,000 TCR beta sequences at a false discovery rate of 0.05 in a later analysis. The classifier was reported to diagnose cytomegalovirus status with high specificity and sensitivity in both the original and validation cohorts. A further reported finding was that TCR beta sequences accurately predicted the HLA-A and HLA-B alleles for most subjects in the first cohort. The study gave a list of 150 to 200 TCR beta chains associated with cytomegalovirus. CMV serostatus was the only immune exposure information available for the cohort.

The cohort was made up of 666 healthy bone marrow donors. At the time of sampling, all cohort members were nominally healthy, though unrecorded immune exposures were likely present. The donor was CMV seronegative and was included in the group of over 300 seronegative cohort members. A peripheral blood sample was provided by each donor, and peripheral blood mononuclear cells were used for TCR beta sequencing. Genomic DNA extraction from the blood cell samples was performed with the Qiagen DNeasy Blood Extraction Kit. Per the germline V gene, SGDLS is the CDR1 and YYNGEE is the CDR2. The CDR3, cysteine through phenylalanine, is 18 amino acids long. Only the CDR3 DNA is retained, 54 bases long and in frame from the first base. V has 0 bases trimmed and J has 0 bases trimmed; junction bases matching no gene number 10. As concerns this clone: Its specific antigen is unknown. No much larger clone exists at a distance of one base, and base qualities are not known.

The method behind the library was the immunoSEQ multiplex PCR assay. For the multiplex PCR, a mixture combining 60 forward primers for TCR Vbeta segments and 13 reverse primers for TCR Jbeta segments was used. Amplification of the CDR3 region of rearranged TCR beta genes was performed with a multiplex PCR assay on genomic DNA. Amplified TCR beta libraries were sequenced as 87-base-pair reads on the Illumina HiSeq System. Regarding the original processing steps: Across the 700 or so repertoires, a later analysis counted roughly 77 million unique TCR beta chains, approximately 12 million of which were shared by at least two donors. Raw reads were error-corrected and collapsed into unique sequences by a nearest-neighbor algorithm in which closely related sequences were merged to remove PCR and sequencing errors. CDR3 sequences were aligned to IMGT reference sequences to assign V, D and J gene segments. For a sequence to be retained, at least a six-nucleotide match to both a V gene segment and a J gene segment was required. A rearrangement was called productive if the CDR3 had no stop codons and remained in frame with V and J, and every other rearrangement was called non-productive. Following IMGT convention, CDR3 was defined as the stretch from the second conserved V-encoded cysteine up to the conserved J-encoded phenylalanine. The earlier analysis of 500 to 600 of the donors excluded sequences that lacked an unambiguous match to a single V gene segment. In an earlier analysis of about 590 of the donors, a V segment was called functional when productive rearrangements were above 56.7%, and segregating when the standard deviation between donors exceeded 5%. A statistical classification framework was developed to diagnose cytomegalovirus status using the catalog of TCR beta chain sequences. In a later analysis, V and J genes were assigned by comparing TCR nucleotide sequences against IMGT/GENE-DB human TR gene sequences. In a later analysis, CDR3 sequences and most-parsimonious VDJ recombination scenarios were assigned using the TCRdist pipeline. A later analysis defined each TCR beta chain by its CDR3 amino acid sequence plus V-gene family, and excluded reads lacking a unique V-gene family. In a later analysis, approximately 590 highly shared, low-generation-probability nucleotide sequences were removed to address suspected cross-contamination and a sequencing artifact. In a later analysis, a clonal expansion index was calculated for each public chain from normalized within-repertoire ranks of inferred template counts. In a later analysis, generation probabilities were computed using a VDJ recombination model fitted to out-of-frame rearrangements, and the results were checked against IGoR. Hypergeometric tests were used in a later analysis to score TCR-TCR, TCR-HLA and TCR-CMV co-occurrence, with a repertoire-size bias correction applied to the TCR pairs. False discovery rates were estimated in a later analysis by permuting HLA or CMV assignments 20 times. In a later analysis, co-occurring TCRs were grouped using DBSCAN, with TCRdist sequence similarity added in when clustering inside HLA-allele-positive subsets. Co-occurrence clustering excluded repertoires with fewer than 30,000 or more than 120,000 public chains, plus five with anomalous nucleotide sharing. As stored in TCRdb, this immuneACCESS dataset retains in-frame rearrangements with V and J assigned. A fraction of the clones does not appear; measured against another copy, unresolved V genes explain less than half of the discrepancy, and the remainder lacks a known reason. The V and J calls and clone size were taken over from that table, and D and trimming were inferred from the DNA. The sample profile shows approximately 220,000 clones; roughly 80% of them were found once. The ten largest account for 0.2% to 0.25% of the sample.

The chain is encoded by TRBV9 joined to TRBJ2-3; TRBD2 aligns with 7 central bases. Source material: PBMCs. This TCR derives from a girl aged 2-15 years in good health and CMV-seronegative. The CDR3 protein sequence reads: CASSVVPSGMGSTDTQYF. The DNA is as follows: TGTGCCAGCAGCGTAGTACCCAGCGGGATGGGGAGCACAGATACGCAGTATTTT.